A single sample gave rise to the 10 T cell receptor beta chains below, sequenced in a study of OX40 agonist ivuxolimab in advanced cancers. The assay was immunoSEQ multiplex PCR, and TCRdb's table has in-frame clones only and misses some. The sample lists tens of thousands of clones, nearly 90% occurring once. This specimen was CD4+ or CD8+ T cells sorted from blood, taken in a trial of the OX40 agonist ivuxolimab. These receptors all come from an adult with an advanced solid tumor such as melanoma, head and neck, liver or kidney cancer.

The J gene is TRBJ2-7, the V gene TRBV7-6; TRBD2 matches at 14 bases. CDR1 SGHVS and CDR2 FNYEAQ come from the germline V gene. Trimming at V came to 2 bases and at J to 7 bases, leaving 7 bases not matched to a gene. CDR3 size: 16 residues. Here the CDR3 reads CASSLRRGLAGEEQYF. The CDR3 bases are TGTGCCAGCAGCTTAAGGAGGGGACTAGCGGGGGAGGAGCAGTACTTC.

In this sample, this clone turned up a few times. The chain carries TRBV25-1 and TRBJ2-5, with 9 bases fitting TRBD2. The CDR3 sequence is 15 residues long. CDR1 is MGHDK and CDR2 is SYGVNS in the germline V gene. The V gene end was trimmed by 1 base and the J gene end by 3 bases; junction bases not matched to a gene: 3. CDR3 residues: CASSELGTSKETQYF. The CDR3, as DNA: TGTGCCAGCAGTGAATTAGGGACTAGCAAAGAGACCCAGTACTTC.

The V call is TRBV27, the J call TRBJ2-7, with 9 nucleotides matching TRBD2. The J segment lost 2 bases and the V segment lost 0 bases, leaving 2 bases of the junction unmatched. The CDR3 has 15 residues. The germline V gene has CDR1 MNHEY and CDR2 SMNVEV (reference sequence). In nucleotides, the CDR3 is TGTGCCAGCAGTTTATCGCCTAGCGGGGCCTACGAGCAGTACTTC. This encodes CASSLSPSGAYEQYF.

This chain connects TRBV28 to TRBJ2-7; D uncertain. From germline, CDR1 is MDHEN and CDR2 SYDVKM. The CDR3 runs to 13 residues. The V gene lost 5 bases and the J gene lost 0 bases, with 8 bases spanning the gap. CDR3 coding DNA: TGTGCCAGCAGTCTAGTAAGCTCCTACGAGCAGTACTTC. Translation: CASSLVSSYEQYF.

V and J are TRBV5-6 and TRBJ2-3, with 9 bases that match TRBD2. This CDR3 spans 17 amino acids. The ends lost 1 base at V and 6 bases at J; junction bases unmatched: 12. CDR1 is SGHDT, CDR2 YYEEEE, per germline. In DNA form, the CDR3 reads TGTGCCAGCAGCTTGAAGGAGCGGCGGGGGGGCCGGGATACGCAGTATTTT. Protein product: CASSLKERRGGRDTQYF.

The chain links TRBV7-2 to TRBJ2-1; a weak D match, TRBD2 (5 bases). V gave up 5 bases and J gave up 7 bases, with 12 bases separating them. The CDR3 is made up of 13 amino acids. CDR1 is SGHTA, CDR2 FQGNSA, per germline. The CDR3, as DNA: TGTGCCAGCAGCGCATACCCGGGGAATGAGCAGTTCTTC. Translated, it gives CASSAYPGNEQFF. The full variable domain, in which reference TRBV7-2 and TRBJ2-1 provide the parts outside the CDR3, is GAGVSQSPSNKVTEKGKDVELRCDPISGHTALYWYRQSLGQGLEFLIYFQGNSAPDKSGLPSDRFSAERTGGSVSTLTIQRTQQEDSAVYLCASSAYPGNEQFFGPGTRLTVL.

This chain uses TRBV10-3 with TRBJ1-5, with D tentatively TRBD1 (6 bases). CDR3 size: 15 residues. Trimming shortened V by 0 bases and J by 9 bases, and 15 bases separated the two germline ends. The germline gives CDR1 ENHRY, CDR2 SYGVKD. Here the CDR3 DNA reads TGTGCCATCAGTGAGTCGGCAGGGGCGGCTTTGCCCCAGCATTTT. Amino acid sequence: CAISESAGAALPQHF.

J is TRBJ1-2 and V is TRBV30; tentatively, D is TRBD1 (6 bases). CDR1 GTSNPN and CDR2 SVGIG come from the germline V gene (reference sequence). V lost 5 bases and J 7 bases, leaving 8 bases between the germline ends. The CDR3 length is 10 residues. The CDR3, as DNA: TGTGCCTGGGGGGGGCCTGGCTACACCTTC. Amino acid sequence: CAWGGPGYTF.

As concerns this clone: At one boundary the junction diverges from the germline segment, which might be a read error. Other DNA sequences in this specimen translate into the identical CDR3. The V and J genes are TRBV11-2 and TRBJ2-7, with 10 nucleotides matching TRBD2. This CDR3 has 15 residues. Germline CDR1 SGHAT, CDR2 FQNNGV. The CDR3 loop reads CASSLVAGGTYEQYF. As DNA, the CDR3 is TGCGCCAGCAGCTTAGTAGCGGGGGGTACCTACGAGCAGTACTTC.

This chain links TRBV6-5 with TRBJ1-4; 12 positions agree with TRBD1. With 6 bases clipped from V and 8 bases from J, the junction kept 7 bases outside the gene matches. The CDR3 loop spans 15 amino acids. Germline CDR1 MNHEY, CDR2 SVGAGI. The CDR3 DNA sequence: TGTGCCAGCAGCCGGGGACAGGGGGCAGGAGAAAAACTGTTTTTT. It specifies CASSRGQGAGEKLFF.